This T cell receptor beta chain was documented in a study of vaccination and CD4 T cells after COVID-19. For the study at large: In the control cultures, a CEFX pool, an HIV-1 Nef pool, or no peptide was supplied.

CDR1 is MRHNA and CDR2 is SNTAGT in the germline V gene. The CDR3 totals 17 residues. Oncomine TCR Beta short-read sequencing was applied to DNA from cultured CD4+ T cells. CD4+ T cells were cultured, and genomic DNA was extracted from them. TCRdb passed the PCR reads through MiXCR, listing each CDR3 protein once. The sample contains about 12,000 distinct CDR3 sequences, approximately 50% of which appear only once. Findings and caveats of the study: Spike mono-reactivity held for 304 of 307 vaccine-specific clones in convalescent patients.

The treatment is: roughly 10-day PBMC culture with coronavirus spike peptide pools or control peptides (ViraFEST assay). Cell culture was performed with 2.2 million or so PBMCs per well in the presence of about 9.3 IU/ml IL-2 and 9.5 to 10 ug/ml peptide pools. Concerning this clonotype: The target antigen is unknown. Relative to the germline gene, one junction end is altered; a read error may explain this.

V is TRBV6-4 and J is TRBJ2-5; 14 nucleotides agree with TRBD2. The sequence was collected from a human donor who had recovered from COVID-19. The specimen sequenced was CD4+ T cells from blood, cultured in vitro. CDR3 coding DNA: TGTGCCAGCACTGACTGCGGGGGACTAGCGGGAGATGAGACCCAGTACTTC. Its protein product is CASTDCGGLAGDETQYF.